This entry concerns a single T cell receptor beta chain. The antigen is undetermined. This CDR3 spans 14 amino acids. Germline V gene sequence: CDR1 SGHRS, CDR2 YFSETQ. This specimen comes from a study of blood T cells in healthy people across ages. Isolation yielded PBMCs, at least 7 million per sample, in every case. Then a second PCR, running about 6 to 11 cycles, was carried out with a sample-barcoded 5' primer and a J-beta primer mix. Every cDNA molecule carried a tag from a template-switch adaptor bearing 12 random nucleotides. TCRdb reprocessed the 5' RACE reads with MiXCR, giving one entry per CDR3 protein. The table lists 800,000 or so distinct CDR3 sequences, around a quarter of them singletons. Overall study results and limits: Per million T cells, TCR beta diversity dropped about linearly as age rose.

This sample also appeared in a second study, on T cells of mothers and their children. This second report adds: Thymic selection shapes TCR recombination output in related pairs, and it does so similarly in unrelated pairs.

The origin of this receptor is a boy aged 10-17 years in good health. What was sequenced was blood. The chain joins TRBV5-1 to TRBJ2-1; D might be TRBD2 (6 bases). The J call may not be correct, given that the DNA end is closer to TRBJ2-7. The CDR3 DNA sequence: TGCGCCAGCAGCTTGGCGTCAGGGAGGTACGAGCAGTACTTC. Protein: CASSLASGRYEQYF.